This entry describes one T cell receptor beta chain. Its antigen is unidentified. The germline gene is not matched at one end of the junction; a read error may be the cause. These data belong to a study of molecular identifiers for immune sequencing clone quantification. Overall study findings and caveats: Identical TCR molecules can share a barcode, and this sharing could underestimate highly expanded clone sizes. Spiked Jurkat TCR RNA originating from one cell could reportedly be identified amid roughly 970,000 naive cells.

CDR3 length: 14 residues. Germline V CDR1 and CDR2: SNHLY, FYNNEI. Source material for naive CD8 libraries was 20,000 to 1,000,000 sorted cells, with 10%, 30% or 50% RNA. With listed TCR primers and previously described methods, bulk TCR libraries were prepared. TCRdb redid the calling of the PCR reads with MiXCR, one entry per CDR3 protein. Of more than 450,000 distinct CDR3 sequences listed, around 23% are singletons. The chain is built from TRBV2 and TRBJ2-3, with a possible D match to TRBD1 (5 bases). Material for sequencing was naive CD8+ T cells from blood, with Jurkat cell RNA spiked in. The subset was: FACS-sorted CD8+CD4-CCR7+CD45RA+ naive T cells. This receptor was obtained from a human donor in good health. Some libraries in this study had Jurkat cell RNA spiked in. The CDR3 nucleotides are TGTGCCAGCAGTGAGGTAGGGCCCACAGGTACGCAGTATTTT. Its translation: CASSEVGPTGTQYF.